The 4 T cell receptor beta chains below come from one sample, sequenced in a study of technical replicates of blood from several donors. Profiling relied on immunoSEQ multiplex PCR, and the TCRdb table lists in-frame clones only, not all of them. The data hold thousands of clones, with under 90% observed a single time. Sequencing was carried out using PBMCs. The receptors originated from a human donor in good health.

The rearrangement links TRBV9 to TRBJ1-1, with D hard to call. Trimming removed 0 bases from V and 2 bases from J, with 8 bases in between. From germline, CDR1 is SGDLS and CDR2 YYNGEE. The CDR3 has 14 residues. The CDR3 sequence is CASSVEGGNTEAFF. DNA of the CDR3: TGTGCCAGCAGCGTAGAGGGAGGAAACACTGAAGCTTTCTTT. The full variable domain, completed using reference TRBV9 and TRBJ1-1, is DSGVTQTPKHLITATGQRVTLRCSPRSGDLSVYWYQQSLDQGLQFLIQYYNGEERAKGNILERFSAQQFPDLHSELNLSSLELGDSALYFCASSVEGGNTEAFFGQGTRLTVV.

The chain employs TRBV2 and TRBJ1-1; D is unclear. Germline values: CDR1 SNHLY, CDR2 FYNNEI. Trimming removed 4 bases at V and 3 bases at J, with 9 bases between. The CDR3 has 13 residues. CDR3 DNA: TGTGCCAGCAGTGGAAGTCCGGACACTGAAGCTTTCTTT. Its translation is CASSGSPDTEAFF.

The CDR3 nucleotides read TGTGCCAGAAGCTTGGTGCGCAGCAATCAGCCCCAGCATTTT. It specifies CARSLVRSNQPQHF. This chain uses TRBV5-3 with TRBJ1-5; D is unclear. TRBV5-3 is flagged as an ORF with uncertain function. V was shortened by 0 bases and J by 1 base, with 5 bases between the two germline ends. This CDR3 has 14 residues.

The V call is TRBV5-1, the J call TRBJ1-1, with D tentatively TRBD1 (5 bases). V was pared by 0 bases and J by 7 bases, with 13 bases between. CDR3 length: 14 residues. The V gene's germline CDR1 is SGHRS and CDR2 YFSETQ. Here the CDR3 reads CASSLGSWGGEAFF. DNA of the CDR3: TGCGCCAGCAGCTTGGGCTCCTGGGGGGGTGAAGCTTTCTTT.